This passage covers 19 T cell receptor beta chains from one sample sequenced in a study of CD8 T cells in ankylosing spondylitis (dated by TCRdb to between 2016 and 2019). General conclusions and limits of the study: Blood from ankylosing spondylitis patients appeared to be characterized by a TCR beta motif composed of about eight highly homologous amino acid variants.

These TCRs are of unknown antigen specificity. To prepare the library, 5' RACE was applied. Data came from an Illumina HiSeq 2500. TCRdb itself trimmed the public reads at Q25 with fastp, ran MiXCR and retained productive beta chains. Rows are combined by CDR3 protein, so each entry shows the most common genes and DNA. For this sample there are over 600,000 distinct CDR3 sequences; roughly 19% appear just once. Jointly, the top ten make up about a fifth of the sample. The sample was blood, either unsorted or a sorted T cell fraction (not recorded which). The receptors come from a male donor with ankylosing spondylitis.

The chain is built from TRBV5-1 and TRBJ2-2; D gene uncertain. The V end was cut by 0 bases, the J end by 10 bases, with 7 bases between. The germline CDR1 and CDR2 sequences are SGHRS and YFSETQ. The CDR3 totals 12 residues. The CDR3 region is CASSLVAAELFF. CDR3 coding DNA: TGCGCCAGCAGCTTGGTGGCAGCGGAGCTGTTTTTT.

The table lists this clonotype with a few counts. The chain links TRBV12-3 or TRBV12-4 to TRBJ2-7; 10 bases map to TRBD1. The CDR3 runs 14 residues. The J segment lost 5 bases and the V segment lost 6 bases, leaving 7 bases of the junction unmatched. The CDR3 DNA is TGTGCCAGCAGGAGACAGGGGGCTAACGACGAGCAGTACTTC. Translation gives CASRRQGANDEQYF.

The rearrangement joins TRBV20-1 to TRBJ2-1; 7 bases fit TRBD2. Germline lookup yields CDR1 DFQATT and CDR2 SNEGSKA (reference sequence). This CDR3 is 12 amino acids long. The junction had 7 bases not matched to a gene; V was cut back by 6 bases and J by 8 bases. CDR3 in amino acids: CSAEGGRDEQFF. The CDR3 nucleotides read TGCAGTGCCGAGGGAGGGAGAGATGAGCAGTTCTTC.

Ten or more counts support this clonotype. The chain uses TRBV7-9 and TRBJ1-6; the D is unclear. The CDR3 consists of 12 residues. Trimming removed 5 bases from V and 5 bases from J, with 4 bases in between. CDR1 and CDR2 from the germline V gene are SEHNR and FQNEAQ (reference sequence). CDR3 DNA sequence: TGTGCCAGCAGCCCCAATAATTCACCCCTCCACTTT. Translation: CASSPNNSPLHF.

This clonotype was counted at least ten times. The chain is built from TRBV5-1 and TRBJ2-3; D remains ambiguous. Trimming removed 1 base at V and 3 bases at J, with 3 bases between. Germline lookup yields CDR1 SGHRS and CDR2 YFSETQ. This CDR3 comprises 12 residues. The CDR3 reads CASSLLTDTQYF. In DNA, the CDR3 is TGCGCCAGCAGCTTGTTGACAGATACGCAGTATTTT.

The V gene is TRBV20-1, the J gene TRBJ2-4, with a weak D call TRBD1 (6 bases). The CDR3 sequence is 14 residues long. Trimming shortened V by 6 bases and J by 0 bases, and 12 bases separated the two germline ends. Germline lookup yields CDR1 DFQATT and CDR2 SNEGSKA (reference sequence). The CDR3 bases are TGCAGTGCGTTTGACAGGCTAGCCAAAAACATTCAGTACTTC. Its translation: CSAFDRLAKNIQYF.

The V gene is TRBV20-1, the J gene TRBJ1-4; TRBD1 might be the D (5 bases). The germline V gene encodes CDR1 DFQATT and CDR2 SNEGSKA (reference sequence). Trimming removed 4 bases from V and 1 base from J, with 10 bases in between. CDR3 length: 14 amino acids. The CDR3 nucleotides read TGCAGTGCTACTAGGGGCCTAACTAATGAAAAACTGTTTTTT. Amino acid sequence: CSATRGLTNEKLFF.

This chain links TRBV20-1 with TRBJ2-7; 9 nucleotides match TRBD2. Losses at the gene ends were 3 bases for V and 3 bases for J; bases not matched to a gene: 9. The CDR3 extends over 15 amino acids. From germline, CDR1 is DFQATT and CDR2 SNEGSKA (reference sequence). CDR3 nucleotide sequence: TGCAGTGCTAGGGATTACCTAGCGGGGAACTACGAGCAGTACTTC. This sequence encodes CSARDYLAGNYEQYF.

This clonotype was counted at least ten times. The chain uses TRBV3-1 and TRBJ1-6; tentative D call: TRBD1 (5 bases). The CDR3 runs to 18 residues. Trimming removed 0 bases at V and 3 bases at J, with 15 bases between. The germline gives CDR1 LGHDT, CDR2 YNNKEL (reference sequence). CDR3 loop: CASSQDPRGEGYNSPLHF. CDR3 nucleotides: TGTGCCAGCAGCCAAGACCCACGGGGGGAAGGCTATAATTCACCCCTCCACTTT.

This chain links TRBV11-3 with TRBJ1-2; D may be TRBD1 (5 bases). Deletions cut 5 bases from V and 5 bases from J, with 18 bases between. Germline assignment: CDR1 SGHNT and CDR2 YENEEA. There are 15 residues in the CDR3. The CDR3 DNA sequence: TGTGCCAGCAGCACTACAGGCGCCCCTTCTTATGGCTACACCTTC. Translation: CASSTTGAPSYGYTF.

This clonotype was detected a few times. The genes are TRBV7-6 and TRBJ2-2; 9 bases fit TRBD1. This CDR3 contains 15 residues. V lost 6 bases and J lost 3; bases outside the gene matches: 5. Germline V gives CDR1 SGHVS, CDR2 FNYEAQ. The CDR3 is CASRSDRGDTGELFF. DNA for the CDR3: TGTGCCAGCAGATCGGACAGGGGAGACACCGGGGAGCTGTTTTTT.

The CDR3 nucleotides are TGCGCCAGCAGCCAAGATGCCCAGGGCTGGACTAGCGGACGACGGACCCAGTACTTC. Residues: CASSQDAQGWTSGRRTQYF. This sequence joins TRBV4-1 and TRBJ2-5; 10 bases map to TRBD2. Per germline, CDR1 MGHRA and CDR2 YSYEKL. CDR3 size: 19 residues. Trimming cost V 0 bases and J 7 bases; bases outside gene matches: 17.

The chain links TRBV4-3 to TRBJ2-7; 8 positions match TRBD2. Germline CDR1 and CDR2: LGHNA and YSLEER. The length of the CDR3 is 17 residues. V dropped 5 bases and J dropped 0; count of bases not matched to a gene: 12. The CDR3 here is CASSSSFSGAASYEQYF. DNA of the CDR3: TGCGCCAGCAGCTCCAGTTTTAGCGGGGCGGCCTCCTACGAGCAGTACTTC.

This clonotype was seen many times. The gene calls are TRBV5-1 and TRBJ1-2; 8 nucleotides agree with TRBD1. The V gene's germline CDR1 is SGHRS and CDR2 YFSETQ. This CDR3 has 16 residues. The V gene end was trimmed by 4 bases and the J gene end by 1 base; junction bases not matched to a gene: 9. This chain's CDR3 is CASSLPGDRINYGYTF. CDR3 bases: TGCGCCAGCAGCCTCCCCGGGGACAGGATTAACTATGGCTACACCTTC.

The rearrangement links TRBV27 to TRBJ1-1; D remains ambiguous. V gave up 5 bases and J gave up 1 base, with 14 bases separating them. The germline gives CDR1 MNHEY, CDR2 SMNVEV (reference sequence). The CDR3 spans 15 residues. The CDR3 DNA is TGTGCCAGCAGTATCCGCACAGCGCCGAACACTGAAGCTTTCTTT. Amino acids: CASSIRTAPNTEAFF.

This clonotype was counted at least ten times. V and J are TRBV29-1 and TRBJ1-2, with D tentatively TRBD1 (5 bases). Trimming left V 7 bases short and J 3 bases short, with 9 bases between. There are 11 residues in the CDR3. CDR1 and CDR2 from the germline V gene are SQVTM and ANQGSEA. Here the CDR3 DNA reads TGCAGCGGTGGGACGGACTATGGCTACACCTTC. This gives the protein CSGGTDYGYTF.

The chain recombines TRBV4-3 with TRBJ1-5, with D perhaps TRBD1 (6 bases). CDR3 length: 16 amino acids. The V gene's germline CDR1 is LGHNA and CDR2 YSLEER. Trimming left V 0 bases short and J 5 bases short, with 14 bases between. The DNA of the CDR3 is TGCGCCAGCAGCCAAGATTGGGAACAGGGCCATCAGCCCCAGCATTTT. Amino acids: CASSQDWEQGHQPQHF.

This clonotype appeared a few times. The J gene is TRBJ2-7, the V gene TRBV4-2, with a possible D match to TRBD1 (5 bases). CDR1 and CDR2 from the germline V gene are LGHNA and YNFKEQ. The CDR3 is 14 residues long. Trimming took 0 bases from V and 2 from J, leaving 8 bases between them. CDR3 in amino acids: CASSQEDTAYEQYF. The CDR3 bases are TGTGCCAGCAGCCAAGAGGACACGGCCTACGAGCAGTACTTC.

This clonotype turned up a few times. This chain joins TRBV10-3 and TRBJ2-5, with D perhaps matching TRBD1 (5 bases). V gave up 5 bases and J gave up 1 base, with 14 bases separating them. Germline-derived CDR1 and CDR2 are ENHRY and SYGVKD. The CDR3 consists of 15 residues. CDR3 DNA: TGTGCCATCAGTACCCAAGACAGACTCCAAGAGACCCAGTACTTC. This encodes CAISTQDRLQETQYF.